Listed below are T cell receptor beta chains from one sample, sequenced in a study of cytomegalovirus exposure and HLA in healthy donors. Sequencing used immunoSEQ multiplex PCR; TCRdb keeps in-frame clones, though not all of them. Seen here are 100,000 or so clones, approximately 84% observed once, and the top ten hold roughly 2.2%. Sequenced material: PBMCs. These receptors all stem from a man between 18 and 29 years old in good health and CMV-seronegative. Each CDR3 is given with its conserved first and last residue. A D gene is named only where the DNA matches it firmly. Some rows mark clone size as missing; the rest say once, few, many or name a class of expanded clone.

v_call: TRBV28
d_call: NA
j_call: TRBJ1-5
clone_size: NA
cdr3_nt: TGTGCCAGCAGCTCACGGTATAGCAATCAGCCCCAGCATTTT
cdr3_aa: CASSSRYSNQPQHF

v_call: TRBV6-5
d_call: TRBD1
j_call: TRBJ2-7
clone_size: NA
cdr3_nt: TGTGCCAGCAGGGACAGGGGGCCCTCCTCCTACGAGCAGTACTTC
cdr3_aa: CASRDRGPSSYEQYF

v_call: TRBV7-9
d_call: TRBD1
j_call: TRBJ1-1
clone_size: NA
cdr3_nt: TGTGCCAGCAGCTTAGCGCAGGGGGATCCGAACACTGAAGCTTTCTTT
cdr3_aa: CASSLAQGDPNTEAFF

v_call: TRBV27
d_call: TRBD1
j_call: TRBJ2-7
clone_size: few
cdr3_nt: TGTGCCAGCAGTCCGGGACAGCGAACCTACGAGCAGTACTTC
cdr3_aa: CASSPGQRTYEQYF

v_call: TRBV7-3
d_call: NA
j_call: TRBJ2-1
clone_size: NA
cdr3_nt: TGTGCCAGCAGCTATTTGGCCAGGGACAATGAGCAGTTCTTC
cdr3_aa: CASSYLARDNEQFF

v_call: TRBV30
d_call: NA
j_call: TRBJ2-1
clone_size: NA
cdr3_nt: TGTGCCTGGTGGCGGCAGGGTGGGCGCGCCAATGAGCAGTTCTTC
cdr3_aa: CAWWRQGGRANEQFF

v_call: TRBV7-2
d_call: TRBD2
j_call: TRBJ2-1
clone_size: NA
cdr3_nt: TGTGCCAGCAGAGAGACCGGGACTAGCGGGAGGAACTCCTACAATGAGCAGTTCTTC
cdr3_aa: CASRETGTSGRNSYNEQFF

v_call: TRBV14
d_call: TRBD1
j_call: TRBJ1-2
clone_size: NA
cdr3_nt: TGTGCCAGCAGCCAAGGACTAGGGGACAGAATTAACTATGGCTACACCTTC
cdr3_aa: CASSQGLGDRINYGYTF

v_call: TRBV4-1
d_call: NA
j_call: TRBJ2-1
clone_size: once
cdr3_nt: TGCGCCAGCAGCCGGCCAGGTGGGGCCCCGAGTGATGAGCAGTTCTTC
cdr3_aa: CASSRPGGAPSDEQFF

v_call: TRBV5-1
d_call: NA
j_call: TRBJ1-1
clone_size: NA
cdr3_nt: TGCGCCAGCAGCTTGGGAGGGGGGGGTCTTGAAGCTTTCTTT
cdr3_aa: CASSLGGGGLEAFF

v_call: TRBV19
d_call: NA
j_call: TRBJ1-5
clone_size: NA
cdr3_nt: TGTGCCAGTACCCAAGGGTCCAGGGGCAATCAGCCCCAGCATTTT
cdr3_aa: CASTQGSRGNQPQHF

v_call: TRBV6-1
d_call: TRBD1
j_call: TRBJ1-5
clone_size: NA
cdr3_nt: TGTGCCAGCAGTGAACTCGAGACAGGGGGGAATCAGCCCCAGCATTTT
cdr3_aa: CASSELETGGNQPQHF

v_call: TRBV4-3
d_call: NA
j_call: TRBJ1-2
clone_size: few
cdr3_nt: TGCGCCAGCAGCCAAGCGAGGTCAGAACCACTTAACTATGGCTACACCTTC
cdr3_aa: CASSQARSEPLNYGYTF

v_call: TRBV7-9
d_call: TRBD2
j_call: TRBJ2-5
clone_size: NA
cdr3_nt: TGTGCCAGCAGCCCAACTAGCGTCGAGACCCAGTACTTC
cdr3_aa: CASSPTSVETQYF

v_call: TRBV27
d_call: TRBD2
j_call: TRBJ2-7
clone_size: NA
cdr3_nt: TGTGCCAGCAGTTTATATGGACTAGCGGGAGACAGATACGAGCAGTACTTC
cdr3_aa: CASSLYGLAGDRYEQYF

v_call: TRBV29-1
d_call: TRBD1
j_call: TRBJ1-1
clone_size: NA
cdr3_nt: TGCAGCGCCAACGCGAGGGATGTACTGGGACAGGGGGCCTTCACTGAAGCTTTCTTT
cdr3_aa: CSANARDVLGQGAFTEAFF

v_call: TRBV11-2
d_call: NA
j_call: TRBJ1-1
clone_size: NA
cdr3_nt: TGTGCCAGCAGCCGAGGGGCCAGGGGCGGCACTGAAGCTTTCTTT
cdr3_aa: CASSRGARGGTEAFF

v_call: TRBV6-5
d_call: TRBD2
j_call: TRBJ2-3
clone_size: once
cdr3_nt: TGTGCCAGCACCGCCGGGAGGGCCGCGGATACGCAGTATTTT
cdr3_aa: CASTAGRAADTQYF

v_call: TRBV14
d_call: TRBD2
j_call: TRBJ2-1
clone_size: few
cdr3_nt: TGTGCCAGCAGCCATCTCGGGACTAGCGGAACCAATGAGCAGTTCTTC
cdr3_aa: CASSHLGTSGTNEQFF

v_call: TRBV5-6
d_call: NA
j_call: TRBJ1-2
clone_size: NA
cdr3_nt: TGTGCCAGCAGCTTGGTTGTCGGGGGGGGCTACACCTTC
cdr3_aa: CASSLVVGGGYTF

v_call: TRBV5-6
d_call: TRBD1
j_call: TRBJ2-7
clone_size: NA
cdr3_nt: TGTGCCAGCTTCCTCTTGACAGGGGTGGTCTGGGAGCAGTACTTC
cdr3_aa: CASFLLTGVVWEQYF

v_call: TRBV6-6
d_call: NA
j_call: TRBJ1-2
clone_size: NA
cdr3_nt: TGTGCCGGACGTACGGGGATGTTTAACTATGGCTACACCTTC
cdr3_aa: CAGRTGMFNYGYTF

v_call: TRBV6-5
d_call: NA
j_call: TRBJ1-4
clone_size: NA
cdr3_nt: TGTGCCAGCAGTTACTGGCTCGAAAAACTGTTTTTT
cdr3_aa: CASSYWLEKLFF

v_call: TRBV6-5
d_call: NA
j_call: TRBJ1-2
clone_size: NA
cdr3_nt: TGTGCCAGCAGCTTCGGACAGTTGTATGGCTACACCTTC
cdr3_aa: CASSFGQLYGYTF

v_call: TRBV19
d_call: TRBD1
j_call: TRBJ2-7
clone_size: NA
cdr3_nt: TGTGCCAGTAGTAACGCCCATCAGGGGGTCTACGAGCAGTACTTC
cdr3_aa: CASSNAHQGVYEQYF

v_call: TRBV6-1
d_call: TRBD1
j_call: TRBJ2-7
clone_size: NA
cdr3_nt: TGTGCCAGCAGTGGGCTCCGGACAGGGGCCTCCTACGAGCAGTACTTC
cdr3_aa: CASSGLRTGASYEQYF

v_call: TRBV4-1
d_call: NA
j_call: TRBJ1-6
clone_size: NA
cdr3_nt: TGCGCCAGCAGCGGCCTCGAGGGCGCAAACTATAATTCACCCCTCCACTTT
cdr3_aa: CASSGLEGANYNSPLHF

v_call: TRBV6-1
d_call: NA
j_call: TRBJ1-1
clone_size: NA
cdr3_nt: TGTGCCAGCAGTGTTAAGAACACTGAAGCTTTCTTT
cdr3_aa: CASSVKNTEAFF

v_call: TRBV6-1
d_call: TRBD2
j_call: TRBJ2-7
clone_size: NA
cdr3_nt: TGTGCCAGCAGTGAAGTTAGCGGGAGGAGCAACGAGCAGTACTTC
cdr3_aa: CASSEVSGRSNEQYF

v_call: TRBV19
d_call: NA
j_call: TRBJ2-3
clone_size: once
cdr3_nt: TGTGCCAGTAGTGTTAGCGGCCAATGGGGAACGCAGTATTTT
cdr3_aa: CASSVSGQWGTQYF

v_call: TRBV5-1
d_call: NA
j_call: TRBJ2-4
clone_size: once
cdr3_nt: TGCGCCAGCAGCTATTGGTCCACAGGGAGTGTGGCCAAAAACATTCAGTACTTC
cdr3_aa: CASSYWSTGSVAKNIQYF

v_call: TRBV28
d_call: TRBD1
j_call: TRBJ2-1
clone_size: NA
cdr3_nt: TGTGCCATAACCGGGACAGCACTCAATGAGCAGTTCTTC
cdr3_aa: CAITGTALNEQFF

v_call: TRBV7-6
d_call: NA
j_call: TRBJ2-7
clone_size: NA
cdr3_nt: TGTGCCAGCAGCTTAGAATCCCCGAGCTCCTACGAGCAGTACTTC
cdr3_aa: CASSLESPSSYEQYF

v_call: TRBV5-5
d_call: NA
j_call: TRBJ1-2
clone_size: NA
cdr3_nt: TGTGCCAGCAGCCCAAAGTGGGCGGGGAACTATGGCTACACCTTC
cdr3_aa: CASSPKWAGNYGYTF

v_call: TRBV27
d_call: TRBD2
j_call: TRBJ2-1
clone_size: NA
cdr3_nt: TGTGCCAGCCAGATCAAGAGCGGGAGGAGCGGCCCAAACAATGAGCAGTTCTTC
cdr3_aa: CASQIKSGRSGPNNEQFF

v_call: TRBV19
d_call: TRBD2
j_call: TRBJ2-5
clone_size: NA
cdr3_nt: TGTGCCAGTAGTGGACTAGCGGGAGCCTTCCAGTACTTC
cdr3_aa: CASSGLAGAFQYF

v_call: TRBV7-3
d_call: NA
j_call: TRBJ2-3
clone_size: NA
cdr3_nt: TGTGCCAGCAGCTCATCCGGGACTCTTAAAACAGATACGCAGTATTTT
cdr3_aa: CASSSSGTLKTDTQYF

v_call: TRBV5-1
d_call: TRBD2
j_call: TRBJ2-7
clone_size: NA
cdr3_nt: TGCGCCAGCAGCTTGGCAACTAGCGGGAGAAACCACGAGCAGTACTTC
cdr3_aa: CASSLATSGRNHEQYF

v_call: TRBV9
d_call: TRBD2
j_call: TRBJ2-3
clone_size: NA
cdr3_nt: TGTGCCAGCACCCCGGGCGGGAGTTTGTCAGATACGCAGTATTTT
cdr3_aa: CASTPGGSLSDTQYF

v_call: TRBV2
d_call: TRBD2
j_call: TRBJ2-1
clone_size: NA
cdr3_nt: TGTGCCAGCAGTGCCGGGACTAGCTATGAGCAGTTCTTC
cdr3_aa: CASSAGTSYEQFF

v_call: TRBV2
d_call: NA
j_call: TRBJ2-7
clone_size: NA
cdr3_nt: TGTGCCAGCAGTGATACCGGGATCGAGCAGTACTTC
cdr3_aa: CASSDTGIEQYF

v_call: TRBV5-6
d_call: TRBD1
j_call: TRBJ2-1
clone_size: NA
cdr3_nt: TGTGCCAGCAGCTTGTATGGCAGGGGGCCTGAGCAGTTCTTC
cdr3_aa: CASSLYGRGPEQFF

v_call: TRBV30
d_call: NA
j_call: TRBJ2-7
clone_size: NA
cdr3_nt: TGTGCCTGGGATGTGGGGCAGGGCTCCTACGAGCAGTACTTC
cdr3_aa: CAWDVGQGSYEQYF

v_call: TRBV5-4
d_call: TRBD1
j_call: TRBJ2-7
clone_size: NA
cdr3_nt: TGTGCCAGCAGCTTCCGGGACAGGGGGCGCCCCGAGCAGTACTTC
cdr3_aa: CASSFRDRGRPEQYF

v_call: TRBV2
d_call: TRBD1
j_call: TRBJ1-1
clone_size: once
cdr3_nt: TGTGCCAGCAGTCGACAGGGTTCCACTGAAGCTTTCTTT
cdr3_aa: CASSRQGSTEAFF

v_call: TRBV11-2
d_call: NA
j_call: TRBJ1-2
clone_size: NA
cdr3_nt: TGTGCCAGCAGCCCCCAGCGGACCGGCTATGGCTACACCTTC
cdr3_aa: CASSPQRTGYGYTF

v_call: TRBV6-1
d_call: NA
j_call: TRBJ2-7
clone_size: NA
cdr3_nt: TGTGCCAGCAGTTCAGCGGCTAGGTATGAATCTCGGCAGTACTTC
cdr3_aa: CASSSAARYESRQYF

v_call: TRBV11-2
d_call: NA
j_call: TRBJ1-1
clone_size: NA
cdr3_nt: TGTGCCAGCAGCTCCGGAGGCCGGACCAACACTGAAGCTTTCTTT
cdr3_aa: CASSSGGRTNTEAFF

v_call: TRBV5-1
d_call: TRBD2
j_call: TRBJ2-1
clone_size: NA
cdr3_nt: TGCGCCAGCAGCTCGGGACTACCCTCCTACAATGAGCAGTTCTTC
cdr3_aa: CASSSGLPSYNEQFF

v_call: TRBV6-5
d_call: NA
j_call: TRBJ2-7
clone_size: NA
cdr3_nt: TGTGCCAGCAGTTCAACCCCCAGGGCCCATGCCTACGAGCAGTACTTC
cdr3_aa: CASSSTPRAHAYEQYF

v_call: TRBV5-1
d_call: TRBD1
j_call: TRBJ1-2
clone_size: NA
cdr3_nt: TGCGCCAGCAGCTTGGAAGGGGACAGGGGCCTCATTGACTATGGCTACACCTTC
cdr3_aa: CASSLEGDRGLIDYGYTF

v_call: TRBV29-1
d_call: NA
j_call: TRBJ1-1
clone_size: NA
cdr3_nt: TGCAGCGATAGGACAGTGAACACTGAAGCTTTCTTT
cdr3_aa: CSDRTVNTEAFF

v_call: TRBV6-6
d_call: NA
j_call: TRBJ2-7
clone_size: NA
cdr3_nt: TGTGCCAGCAGTTACCTCACTCCGGGAAGCTCCTACGAGCAGTACTTC
cdr3_aa: CASSYLTPGSSYEQYF

v_call: TRBV5-1
d_call: NA
j_call: TRBJ2-7
clone_size: NA
cdr3_nt: TGCGCCAGCAGCTTGGCCCAGGGCGGGCAGTACTTC
cdr3_aa: CASSLAQGGQYF

v_call: TRBV7-9
d_call: TRBD1
j_call: TRBJ2-3
clone_size: once
cdr3_nt: TGTGCCAGCAGCTCACCGGGACAGGGGATACATACGCAGTATTTT
cdr3_aa: CASSSPGQGIHTQYF

v_call: TRBV6-1
d_call: NA
j_call: TRBJ1-2
clone_size: NA
cdr3_nt: TGTGCCAGCAGTGAATCCCCAGGGTCCAACTATGGCTACACCTTC
cdr3_aa: CASSESPGSNYGYTF

v_call: TRBV28
d_call: NA
j_call: TRBJ1-2
clone_size: NA
cdr3_nt: TGTGCCAGCAGTTCCGAACAGCATGGCACAGGGCGGAGCGGTGGCTACACCTTC
cdr3_aa: CASSSEQHGTGRSGGYTF